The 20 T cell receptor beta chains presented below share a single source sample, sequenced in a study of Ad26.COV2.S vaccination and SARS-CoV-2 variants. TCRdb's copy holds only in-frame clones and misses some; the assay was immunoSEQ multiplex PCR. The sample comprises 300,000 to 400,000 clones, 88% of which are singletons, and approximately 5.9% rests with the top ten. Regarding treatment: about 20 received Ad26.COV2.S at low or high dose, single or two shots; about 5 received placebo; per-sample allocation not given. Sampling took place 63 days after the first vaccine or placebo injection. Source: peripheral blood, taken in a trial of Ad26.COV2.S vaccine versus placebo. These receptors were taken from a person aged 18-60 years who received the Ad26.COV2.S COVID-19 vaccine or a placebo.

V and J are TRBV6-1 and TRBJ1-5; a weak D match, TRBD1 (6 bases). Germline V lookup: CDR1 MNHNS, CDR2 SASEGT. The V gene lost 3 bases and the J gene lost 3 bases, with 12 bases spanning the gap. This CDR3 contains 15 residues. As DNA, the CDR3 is TGTGCCAGCAGTGACCGGGACATTATCAATCAGCCCCAGCATTTT. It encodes CASSDRDIINQPQHF.

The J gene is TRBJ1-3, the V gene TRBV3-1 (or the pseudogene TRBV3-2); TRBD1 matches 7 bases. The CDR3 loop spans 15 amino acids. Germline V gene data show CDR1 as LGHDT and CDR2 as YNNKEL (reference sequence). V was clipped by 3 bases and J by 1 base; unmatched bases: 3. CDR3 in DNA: TGTGCCAGCAGCCAGATGACAGGGTCTGGAAACACCATATATTTT. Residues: CASSQMTGSGNTIYF.

The CDR3 sequence is CASSQYTYRGSGANVLTF. The CDR3 region has the DNA TGCGCCAGCAGCCAATACACCTACAGGGGTTCTGGGGCCAACGTCCTGACTTTC. This chain uses TRBV4-1 with TRBJ2-6, with 7 bases aligning to TRBD1. The germline V gene encodes CDR1 MGHRA and CDR2 YSYEKL. V was pared by 2 bases and J by 1 base, with 8 bases of the junction left unmatched. This CDR3 region has 18 residues.

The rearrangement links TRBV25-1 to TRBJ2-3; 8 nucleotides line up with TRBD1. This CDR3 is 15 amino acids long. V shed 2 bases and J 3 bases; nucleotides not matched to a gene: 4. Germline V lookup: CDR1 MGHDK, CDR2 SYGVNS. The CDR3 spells CASSEPGQETDTQYF. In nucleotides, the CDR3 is TGTGCCAGCAGTGAACCGGGACAGGAAACAGATACGCAGTATTTT.

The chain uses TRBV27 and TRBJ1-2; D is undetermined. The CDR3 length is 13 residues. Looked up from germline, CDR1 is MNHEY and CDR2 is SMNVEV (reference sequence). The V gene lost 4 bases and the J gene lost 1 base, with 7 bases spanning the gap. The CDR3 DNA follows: TGTGCCAGCAGTTCTGAGTTTAACTATGGCTACACCTTC. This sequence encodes CASSSEFNYGYTF.

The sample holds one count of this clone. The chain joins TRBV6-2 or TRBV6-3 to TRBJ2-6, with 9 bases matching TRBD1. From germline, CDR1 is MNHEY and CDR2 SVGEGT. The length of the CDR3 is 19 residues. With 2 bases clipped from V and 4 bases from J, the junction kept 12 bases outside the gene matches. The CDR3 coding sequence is TGTGCCAGCAGTTACCATCCGGGACAGGGTTTCTCCGGGGCCAACGTCCTGACTTTC. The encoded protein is CASSYHPGQGFSGANVLTF.

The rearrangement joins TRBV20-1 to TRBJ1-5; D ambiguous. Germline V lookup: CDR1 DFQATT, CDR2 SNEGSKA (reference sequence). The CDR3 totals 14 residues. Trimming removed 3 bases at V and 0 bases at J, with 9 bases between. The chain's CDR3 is CSASSGYSNQPQHF. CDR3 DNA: TGCAGTGCTAGTTCGGGTTATAGCAATCAGCCCCAGCATTTT.

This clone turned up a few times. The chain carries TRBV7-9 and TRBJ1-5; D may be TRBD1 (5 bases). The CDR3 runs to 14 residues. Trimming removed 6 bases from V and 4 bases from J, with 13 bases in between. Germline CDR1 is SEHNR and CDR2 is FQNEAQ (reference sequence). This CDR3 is CASSLIGENQPQHF. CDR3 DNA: TGTGCCAGCAGTTTAATAGGGGAAAATCAGCCCCAGCATTTT.

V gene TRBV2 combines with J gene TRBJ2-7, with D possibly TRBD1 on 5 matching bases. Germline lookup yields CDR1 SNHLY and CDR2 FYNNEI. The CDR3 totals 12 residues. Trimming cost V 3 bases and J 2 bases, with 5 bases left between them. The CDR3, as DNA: TGTGCCAGCAGTGACAGGGCCTACGAGCAGTACTTC. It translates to CASSDRAYEQYF. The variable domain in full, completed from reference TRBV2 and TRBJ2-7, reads EPEVTQTPSHQVTQMGQEVILRCVPISNHLYFYWYRQILGQKVEFLVSFYNNEISEKSEIFDDQFSVERPDGSNFTLKIRSTKLEDSAMYFCASSDRAYEQYFGPGTRLTVT.

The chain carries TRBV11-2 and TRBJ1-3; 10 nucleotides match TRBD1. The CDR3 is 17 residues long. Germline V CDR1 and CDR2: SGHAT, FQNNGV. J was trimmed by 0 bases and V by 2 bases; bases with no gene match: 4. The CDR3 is CASSLRGQGYSGNTIYF. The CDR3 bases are TGTGCCAGCAGCTTAAGGGGACAGGGGTACTCTGGAAACACCATATATTTT.

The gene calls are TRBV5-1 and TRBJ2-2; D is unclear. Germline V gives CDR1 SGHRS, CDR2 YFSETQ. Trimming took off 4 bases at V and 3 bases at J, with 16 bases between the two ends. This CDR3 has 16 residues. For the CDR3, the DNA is TGCGCCAGCAGCCTCCCGGGCCTACGGGACACCGGGGAGCTGTTTTTT. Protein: CASSLPGLRDTGELFF.

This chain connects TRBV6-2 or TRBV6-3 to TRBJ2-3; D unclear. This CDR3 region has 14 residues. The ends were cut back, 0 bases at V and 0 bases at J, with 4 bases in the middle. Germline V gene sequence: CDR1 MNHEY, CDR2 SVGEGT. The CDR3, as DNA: TGTGCCAGCAGTTACTCGACTAGCACAGATACGCAGTATTTT. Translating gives CASSYSTSTDTQYF.

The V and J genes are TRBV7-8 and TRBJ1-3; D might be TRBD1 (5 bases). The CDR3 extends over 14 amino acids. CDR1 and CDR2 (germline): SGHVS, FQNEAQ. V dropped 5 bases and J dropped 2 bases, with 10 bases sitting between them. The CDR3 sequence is CASSQGTAGNTIYF. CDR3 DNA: TGTGCCAGCAGCCAAGGGACGGCTGGAAACACCATATATTTT. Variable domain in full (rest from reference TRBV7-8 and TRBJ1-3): GAGVSQSPRYKVAKRGQDVALRCDPISGHVSLFWYQQALGQGPEFLTYFQNEAQLDKSGLPSDRFFAERPEGSVSTLKIQRTQQEDSAVYLCASSQGTAGNTIYFGEGSWLTVV.

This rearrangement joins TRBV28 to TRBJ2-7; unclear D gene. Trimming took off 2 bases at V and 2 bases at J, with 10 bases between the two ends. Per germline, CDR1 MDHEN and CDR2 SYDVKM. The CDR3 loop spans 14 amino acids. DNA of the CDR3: TGTGCCAGCAGTTTAGGTGGCGGAACCTACGAGCAGTACTTC. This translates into CASSLGGGTYEQYF.

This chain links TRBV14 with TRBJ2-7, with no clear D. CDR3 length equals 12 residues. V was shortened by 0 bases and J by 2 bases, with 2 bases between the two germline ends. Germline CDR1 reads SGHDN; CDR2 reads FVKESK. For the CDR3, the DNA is TGTGCCAGCAGCCAAGAGCCCTACGAGCAGTACTTC. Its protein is CASSQEPYEQYF.

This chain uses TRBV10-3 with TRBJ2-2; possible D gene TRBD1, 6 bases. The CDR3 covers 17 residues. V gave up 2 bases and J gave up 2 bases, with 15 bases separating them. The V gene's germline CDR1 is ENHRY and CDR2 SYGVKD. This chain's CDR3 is CAISEEPGHTNTGELFF. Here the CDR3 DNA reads TGTGCCATCAGTGAGGAACCGGGACATACTAACACCGGGGAGCTGTTTTTT.

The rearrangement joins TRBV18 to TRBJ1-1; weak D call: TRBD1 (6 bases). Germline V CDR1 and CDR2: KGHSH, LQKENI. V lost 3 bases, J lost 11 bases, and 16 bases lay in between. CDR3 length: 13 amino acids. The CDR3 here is CASSPDPGQQAFF. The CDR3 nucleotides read TGTGCCAGCTCACCCGACCCTGGACAGCAGGCTTTCTTT.

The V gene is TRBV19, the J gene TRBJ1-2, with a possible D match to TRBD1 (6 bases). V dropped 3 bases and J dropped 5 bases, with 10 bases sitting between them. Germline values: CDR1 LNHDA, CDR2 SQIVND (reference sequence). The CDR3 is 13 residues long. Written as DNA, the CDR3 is TGTGCCAGTAGTATGGGGGGCGGATATGGCTACACCTTC. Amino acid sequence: CASSMGGGYGYTF.

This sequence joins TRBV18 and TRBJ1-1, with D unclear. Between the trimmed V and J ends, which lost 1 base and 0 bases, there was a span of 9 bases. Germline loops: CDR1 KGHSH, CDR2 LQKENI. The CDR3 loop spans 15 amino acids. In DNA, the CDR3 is TGTGCCAGCTCACCACGTTCAGACGTGAACACTGAAGCTTTCTTT. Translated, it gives CASSPRSDVNTEAFF. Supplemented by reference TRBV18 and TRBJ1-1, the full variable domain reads NAGVMQNPRHLVRRRGQEARLRCSPMKGHSHVYWYRQLPEEGLKFMVYLQKENIIDESGMPKERFSAEFPKEGPSILRIQQVVRGDSAAYFCASSPRSDVNTEAFFGQGTRLTVV.

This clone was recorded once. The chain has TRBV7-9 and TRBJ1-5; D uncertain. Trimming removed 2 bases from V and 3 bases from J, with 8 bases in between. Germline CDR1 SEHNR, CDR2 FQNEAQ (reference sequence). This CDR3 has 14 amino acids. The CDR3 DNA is TGTGCCAGCAGCTTAAACACAGACAATCAGCCCCAGCATTTT. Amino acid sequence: CASSLNTDNQPQHF.